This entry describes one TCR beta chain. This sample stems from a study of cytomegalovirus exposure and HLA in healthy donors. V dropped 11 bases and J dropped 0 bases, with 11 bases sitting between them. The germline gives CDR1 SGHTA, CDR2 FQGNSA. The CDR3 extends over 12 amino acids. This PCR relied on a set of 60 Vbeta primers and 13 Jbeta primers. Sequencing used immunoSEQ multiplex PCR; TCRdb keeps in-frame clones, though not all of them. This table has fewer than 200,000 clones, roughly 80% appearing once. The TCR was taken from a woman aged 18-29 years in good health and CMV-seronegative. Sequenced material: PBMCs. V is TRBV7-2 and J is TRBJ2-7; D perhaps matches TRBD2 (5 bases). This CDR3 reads CAAGMSSYEQYF. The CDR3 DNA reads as TGTGCCGCCGGGATGAGCTCCTACGAGCAGTACTTC.